This T cell receptor (beta chain) was recorded in a study of blood T cells in healthy people across ages (dated by TCRdb to about 2015). For context, the study as a whole: In model experiments, roughly one uniquely barcoded TCR beta cDNA molecule per two T cells was captured by template switching. To avoid experimental bias, donors of different ages were spread randomly across the sequencing lanes. The donors were divided into four age groups: young (average roughly 15 years), middle-aged (roughly 40), aged (about 61) and long-lived (nearly 85). The study analyzed two additional independent replicas of 1 million unique cDNA reads from the same blood draw for two donors, one aged 18 to 29 and one aged 80 or older. Age-related changes in TCR beta repertoire diversity were measured in the study by deep sequencing normalized with unique cDNA molecular identifiers. The full study reports these points: Observed TCR beta diversity per million T cells fell roughly linearly with age, and a significant reduction was already apparent by age roughly 40. Since profiling was done on bulk unsorted PBMCs, naive and antigen-experienced compartments could not be conclusively compared. Compared with the aged group, the long-lived group had more naive CD4+ T cells, fewer expanded clones and increased TCR diversity, suggesting age selection. The CMV infection status of donors was not known, potentially confounding age-related changes in expanded clonotypes. Observed TCR beta diversity correlated strongly with the percentage of naive T cells measured by flow cytometry. Estimates of total diversity from one million sequenced T cells were regarded as lower bounds and underestimates.

About this clonotype itself: Its antigen specificity is not known. Base qualities are not provided; no much larger clone lies one nucleotide away.

Receptor libraries were prepared by 5' RACE. The listed sequencing device is Illumina HiSeq 2500. A second PCR of roughly 6 to 11 cycles was run with a J-beta primer mix and a sample-barcoded 5' primer. Each TCR beta cDNA molecule received a unique molecular identifier from a template-switch 5' adaptor carrying 12 random nucleotides. At least 2.5 million CDR3-containing paired-end reads were obtained from each sample. First-strand cDNA was synthesized from all RNA with the Mint cDNA synthesis kit, primed by a TRBC-specific oligonucleotide. All cDNA was treated with uracil-DNA glycosylase and then went through a first 18-cycle PCR with the universal primers M1SS and BC2_uni_R. Concerning the study's data processing: Normalization of each sample was performed by random selection of 1 million high-quality reads, each carrying a distinct molecular identifier. Instead of being binned into consensus sequences, reads that shared molecular identifiers were thrown out. CDR3 identification, clonotype clustering and error correction used MiTCR with a Q25 quality threshold and the strictest error-elimination algorithm. Lower-bound total TCR beta diversity was estimated with a nonparametric unseen species model using Euler transformation. TCRdb reworked the public reads: Q25 trimming with fastp, MiXCR clone assembly, productive beta chains retained. Rows are unified per CDR3 protein, each entry keeping the most common DNA and genes. The V and J calls follow TCRdb's processing rather than the paper's. Counted in this sample were hundreds of thousands of distinct CDR3 sequences; more than 25% of them appeared once. Approximately 15% of the sample goes to the ten largest clones.

Systemically healthy Caucasian individuals from Russia, roughly 40 in total and aged roughly 6 to 100 years, were included as donors. Each donor gave around 9 milliliters of peripheral blood, collected into EDTA-treated Vacutainer tubes. PBMCs were isolated by Ficoll-Paque density-gradient centrifugation, with at least 6 million obtained per sample. Total RNA, at least 5 micrograms per sample, was extracted from PBMCs with Trizol reagent. For every donor, an aliquot of PBMCs went through flow cytometry to measure the percentages of naive CD45RAhigh/CD27high T cells. Trimming removed 1 base from V and 4 bases from J, leaving 10 bases between the germline ends. The CDR3 holds 14 amino acids from the cysteine to the phenylalanine. The entry retains the CDR3 DNA only, 42 bases that are in frame from base 1.

The sequenced sample consisted of blood. This receptor was taken from a woman older than 75 in good health. Recombination joined TRBV12-3 or TRBV12-4 with TRBJ1-1, with no confidently assigned D gene. The CDR3 in this case is CASSLGGKATEAFF. The sequence in DNA is TGTGCCAGCAGTTTAGGGGGAAAGGCCACTGAAGCTTTCTTT.